What follows describes a single T cell receptor beta chain. Its antigen is not identified. The CDR3 is 14 residues long. Germline CDR1 is SGHTA and CDR2 is FQGTGA. Trimming took off 5 bases at V and 0 bases at J, with 11 bases between the two ends. Clones were sequenced by immunoSEQ multiplex PCR, and TCRdb holds only the in-frame ones, with some missing. The sample contains under 100,000 clones, over 80% of which appear only once. This sample stems from a study of OX40 agonist ivuxolimab in advanced cancers. Study information: Enrollees could have had prior anti-PD-1, anti-PD-L1 or anti-CTLA-4 therapy, which about 40% had received.

General study points: Dosing at 0.1 to 3.0 mg/kg was accompanied by clonal expansion of CD4+ and CD8+ blood T cells by week 6. Expanded clones belonging to CD8+ T cells outnumbered, on average, those of CD4+.

Material: CD4+ or CD8+ T cells sorted from blood, obtained in a trial of the OX40 agonist ivuxolimab. The TCR comes from an adult with an advanced solid tumor such as melanoma, head and neck, liver or kidney cancer. The J gene is TRBJ2-7, the V gene TRBV7-3; D may match TRBD1 or TRBD2 (5 bases each). The CDR3 nucleotides are TGTGCCAGCAGCACAAGGGACGGCTCCTACGAGCAGTACTTC. This sequence encodes CASSTRDGSYEQYF.